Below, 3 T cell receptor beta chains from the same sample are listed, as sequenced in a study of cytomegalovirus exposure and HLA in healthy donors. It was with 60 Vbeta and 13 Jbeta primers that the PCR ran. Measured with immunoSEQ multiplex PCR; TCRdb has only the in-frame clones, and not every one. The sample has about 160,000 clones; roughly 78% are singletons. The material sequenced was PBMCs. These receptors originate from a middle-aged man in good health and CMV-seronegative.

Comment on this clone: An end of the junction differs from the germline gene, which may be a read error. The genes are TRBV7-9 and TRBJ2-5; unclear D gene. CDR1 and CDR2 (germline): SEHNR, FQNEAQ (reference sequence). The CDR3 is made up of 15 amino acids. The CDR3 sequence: CSSSQNSVFPETQYF. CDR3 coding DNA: TGTTCCAGCAGCCAAAACTCCGTTTTTCCAGAGACCCAGTACTTC.

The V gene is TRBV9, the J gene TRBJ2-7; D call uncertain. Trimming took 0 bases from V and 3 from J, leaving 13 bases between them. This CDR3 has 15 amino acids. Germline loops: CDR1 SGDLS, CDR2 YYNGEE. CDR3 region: CASSVGPTDVYEQYF. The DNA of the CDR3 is TGTGCCAGCAGCGTAGGCCCCACAGATGTCTACGAGCAGTACTTC.

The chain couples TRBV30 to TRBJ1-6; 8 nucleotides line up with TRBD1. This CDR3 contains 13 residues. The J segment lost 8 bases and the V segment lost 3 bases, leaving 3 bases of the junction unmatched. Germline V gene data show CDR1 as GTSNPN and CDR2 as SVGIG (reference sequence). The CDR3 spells CAWSGQGHSPLHF. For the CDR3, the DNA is TGTGCCTGGAGCGGACAGGGACATTCACCCCTCCACTTT.